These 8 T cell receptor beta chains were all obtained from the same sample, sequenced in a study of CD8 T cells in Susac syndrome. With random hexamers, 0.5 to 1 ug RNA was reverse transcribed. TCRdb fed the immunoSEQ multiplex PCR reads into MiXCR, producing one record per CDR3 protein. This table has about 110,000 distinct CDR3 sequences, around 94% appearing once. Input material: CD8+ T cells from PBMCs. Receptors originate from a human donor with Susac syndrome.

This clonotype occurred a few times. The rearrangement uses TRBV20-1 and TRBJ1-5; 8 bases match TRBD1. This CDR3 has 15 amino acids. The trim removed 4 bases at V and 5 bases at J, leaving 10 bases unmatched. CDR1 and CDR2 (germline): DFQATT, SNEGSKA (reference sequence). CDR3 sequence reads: CSATTEGTGYQPQHF. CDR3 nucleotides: TGCAGTGCTACCACTGAAGGGACAGGCTATCAGCCCCAGCATTTT.

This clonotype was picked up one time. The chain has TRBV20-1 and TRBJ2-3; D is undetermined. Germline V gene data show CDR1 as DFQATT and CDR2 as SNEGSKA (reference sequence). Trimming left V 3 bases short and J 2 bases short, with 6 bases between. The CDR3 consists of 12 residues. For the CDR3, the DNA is TGCAGTGCTAGTGAATACACAGATACGCAGTATTTT. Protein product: CSASEYTDTQYF.

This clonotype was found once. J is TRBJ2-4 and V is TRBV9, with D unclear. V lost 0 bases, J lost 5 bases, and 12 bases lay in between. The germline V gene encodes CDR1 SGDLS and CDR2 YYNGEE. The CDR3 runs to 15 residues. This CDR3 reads CASSVDGRVQNIQYF. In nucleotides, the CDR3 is TGTGCCAGCAGCGTAGATGGTAGGGTTCAAAACATTCAGTACTTC.

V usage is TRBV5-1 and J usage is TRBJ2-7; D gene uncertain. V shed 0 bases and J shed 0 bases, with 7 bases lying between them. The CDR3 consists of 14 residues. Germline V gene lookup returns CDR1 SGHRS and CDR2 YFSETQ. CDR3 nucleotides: TGCGCCAGCAGCTTGGCGTCTGCCTCCTACGAGCAGTACTTC. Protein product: CASSLASASYEQYF.

The CDR3 region is CASSQGWTDSYEQYF. The CDR3 DNA follows: TGTGCCAGCAGCCAAGGTTGGACAGATTCCTACGAGCAGTACTTC. This chain uses TRBV3-1 with TRBJ2-7, with a possible D match to TRBD1 (6 bases). V lost 1 base and J 1 base, leaving 11 bases between the germline ends. This CDR3 spans 15 amino acids. CDR1 is LGHDT, CDR2 YNNKEL, per germline (reference sequence).

The CDR3 here is CASSYSLAGGYNEQFF. As DNA, the CDR3 is TGTGCCAGCAGTTACTCTCTGGCGGGGGGCTACAATGAGCAGTTCTTC. V gene TRBV6-5 combines with J gene TRBJ2-1; 8 bases align to TRBD2. The CDR3 length is 16 residues. The junction had 4 bases not matched to a gene; V was cut back by 0 bases and J by 3 bases. Germline V gene data show CDR1 as MNHEY and CDR2 as SVGAGI.

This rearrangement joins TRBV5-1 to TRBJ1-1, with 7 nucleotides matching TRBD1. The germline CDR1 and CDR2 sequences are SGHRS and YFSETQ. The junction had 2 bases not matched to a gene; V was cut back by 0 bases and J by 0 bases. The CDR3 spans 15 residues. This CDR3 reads CASSLGTGLNTEAFF. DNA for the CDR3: TGCGCCAGCAGCTTGGGGACAGGATTGAACACTGAAGCTTTCTTT.

The chain's CDR3 is CASSLGRGTTEAFF. As DNA, the CDR3 is TGTGCCAGCAGTTTAGGCAGGGGAACCACTGAAGCTTTCTTT. The V and J genes are TRBV27 and TRBJ1-1, with D perhaps TRBD1 (6 bases). Trimming shortened V by 2 bases and J by 4 bases, and 11 bases separated the two germline ends. The CDR3 spans 14 residues. Germline CDR1 reads MNHEY; CDR2 reads SMNVEV (reference sequence).